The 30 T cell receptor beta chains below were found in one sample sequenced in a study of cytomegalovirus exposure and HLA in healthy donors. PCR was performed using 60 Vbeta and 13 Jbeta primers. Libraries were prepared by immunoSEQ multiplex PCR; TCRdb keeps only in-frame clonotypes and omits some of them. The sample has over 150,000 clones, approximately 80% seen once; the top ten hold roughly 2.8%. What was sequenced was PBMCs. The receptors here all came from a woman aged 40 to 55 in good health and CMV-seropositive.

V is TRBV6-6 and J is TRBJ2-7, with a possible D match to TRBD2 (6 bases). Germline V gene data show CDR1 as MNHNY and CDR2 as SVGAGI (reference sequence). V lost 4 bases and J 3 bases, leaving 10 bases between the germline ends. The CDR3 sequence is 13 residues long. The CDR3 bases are TGTGCCAGCAGTTTACGGCGGGGCTACGAGCAGTACTTC. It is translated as CASSLRRGYEQYF.

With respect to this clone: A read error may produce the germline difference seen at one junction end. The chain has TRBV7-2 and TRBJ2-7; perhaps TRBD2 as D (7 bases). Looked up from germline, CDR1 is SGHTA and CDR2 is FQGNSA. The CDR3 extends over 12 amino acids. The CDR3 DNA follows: TGTGCCAGCAGCTTAGGGGGGGGACATTTTTCCTTC. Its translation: CASSLGGGHFSF.

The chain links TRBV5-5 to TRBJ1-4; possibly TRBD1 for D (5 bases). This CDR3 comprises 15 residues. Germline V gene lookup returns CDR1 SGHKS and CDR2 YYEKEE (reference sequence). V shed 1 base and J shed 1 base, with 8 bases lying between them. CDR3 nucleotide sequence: TGTGCCAGCAGCTTGTTCGGGGGAACTAATGAAAAACTGTTTTTT. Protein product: CASSLFGGTNEKLFF.

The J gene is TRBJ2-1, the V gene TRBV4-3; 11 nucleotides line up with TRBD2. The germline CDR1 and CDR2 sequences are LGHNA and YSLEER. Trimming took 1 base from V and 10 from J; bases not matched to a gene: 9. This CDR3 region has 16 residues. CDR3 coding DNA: TGCGCCAGCAGCCAAGCGGTAGCGGGAGGGCGGGGGGAGCAGTTCTTC. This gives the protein CASSQAVAGGRGEQFF.

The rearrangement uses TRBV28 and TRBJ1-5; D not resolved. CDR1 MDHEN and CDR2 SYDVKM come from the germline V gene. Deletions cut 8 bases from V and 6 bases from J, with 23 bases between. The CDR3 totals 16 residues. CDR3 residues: CASEEPDRFLGQPQHF. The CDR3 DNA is TGTGCCAGCGAGGAACCGGATCGGTTTTTGGGTCAGCCCCAGCATTTT.

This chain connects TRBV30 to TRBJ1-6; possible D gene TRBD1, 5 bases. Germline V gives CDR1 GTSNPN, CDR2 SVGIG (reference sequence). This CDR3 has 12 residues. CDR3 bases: TGTGCGCTGGCAGGGAATAATTCACCCCTCCACTTT. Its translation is CALAGNNSPLHF.

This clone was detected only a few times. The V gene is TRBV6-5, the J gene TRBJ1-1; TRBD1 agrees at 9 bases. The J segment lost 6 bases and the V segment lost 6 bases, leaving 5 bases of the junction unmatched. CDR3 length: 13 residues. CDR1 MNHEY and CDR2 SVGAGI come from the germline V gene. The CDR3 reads CASSRGQGSEAFF. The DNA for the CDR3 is TGTGCCAGCAGCCGCGGACAGGGGTCTGAAGCTTTCTTT.

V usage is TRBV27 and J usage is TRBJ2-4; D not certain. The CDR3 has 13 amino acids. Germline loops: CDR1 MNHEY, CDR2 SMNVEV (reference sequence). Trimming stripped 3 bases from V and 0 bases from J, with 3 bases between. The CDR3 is CASSFGAKNIQYF. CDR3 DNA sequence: TGTGCCAGCAGTTTCGGAGCCAAAAACATTCAGTACTTC.

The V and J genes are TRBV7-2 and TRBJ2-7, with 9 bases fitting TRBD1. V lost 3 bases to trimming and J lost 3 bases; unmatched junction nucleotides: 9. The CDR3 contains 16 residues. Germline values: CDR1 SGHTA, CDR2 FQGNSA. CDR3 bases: TGTGCCAGCAGCTTCCCCCCGACAGGGGGAATCTACGAGCAGTACTTC. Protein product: CASSFPPTGGIYEQYF.

CDR3 nucleotides: TGTGCCAGCAGGGAACCGGGACGGGGGGATGAAAAACTGTTTTTT. Encoded protein: CASREPGRGDEKLFF. The V gene is TRBV2, the J gene TRBJ1-4; D is perhaps TRBD1 (5 bases). The CDR3 covers 15 residues. V lost 6 bases, J lost 6 bases, and 17 bases lay in between. The germline gives CDR1 SNHLY, CDR2 FYNNEI. Combining the CDR3 with reference TRBV2 and TRBJ1-4 gives the whole variable domain EPEVTQTPSHQVTQMGQEVILRCVPISNHLYFYWYRQILGQKVEFLVSFYNNEISEKSEIFDDQFSVERPDGSNFTLKIRSTKLEDSAMYFCASREPGRGDEKLFFGSGTQLSVL.

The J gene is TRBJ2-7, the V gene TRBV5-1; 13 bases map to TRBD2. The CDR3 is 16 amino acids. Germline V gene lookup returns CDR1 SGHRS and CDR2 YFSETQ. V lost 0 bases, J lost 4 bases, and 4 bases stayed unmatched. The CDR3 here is CASSLELAGGRYEQYF. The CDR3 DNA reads TGCGCCAGCAGCTTGGAACTAGCGGGAGGGCGGTACGAGCAGTACTTC.

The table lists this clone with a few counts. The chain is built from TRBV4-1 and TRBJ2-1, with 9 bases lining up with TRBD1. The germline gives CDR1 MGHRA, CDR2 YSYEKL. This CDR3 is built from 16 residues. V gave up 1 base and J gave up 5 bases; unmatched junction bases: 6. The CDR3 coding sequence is TGCGCCAGCAGCCAAGGCAGGGGACAGGGTAACAATGAGCAGTTCTTC. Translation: CASSQGRGQGNNEQFF.

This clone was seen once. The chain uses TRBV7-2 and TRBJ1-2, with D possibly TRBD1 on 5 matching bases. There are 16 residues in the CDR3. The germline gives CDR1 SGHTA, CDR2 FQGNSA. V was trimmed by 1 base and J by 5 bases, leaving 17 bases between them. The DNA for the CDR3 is TGTGCCAGCAGCTTAGTGGCTGCGACAGAGAGTTATGGCTACACCTTC. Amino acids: CASSLVAATESYGYTF.

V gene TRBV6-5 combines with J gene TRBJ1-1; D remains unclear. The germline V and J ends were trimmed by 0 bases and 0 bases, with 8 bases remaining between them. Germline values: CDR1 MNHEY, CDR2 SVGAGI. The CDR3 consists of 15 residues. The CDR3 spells CASSYSGLMNTEAFF. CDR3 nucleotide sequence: TGTGCCAGCAGTTACTCTGGCTTGATGAACACTGAAGCTTTCTTT.

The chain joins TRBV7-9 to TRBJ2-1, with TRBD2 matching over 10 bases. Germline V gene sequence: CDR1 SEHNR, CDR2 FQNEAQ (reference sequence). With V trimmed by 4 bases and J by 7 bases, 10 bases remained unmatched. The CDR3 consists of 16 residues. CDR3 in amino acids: CASSSELAGGLNEQFF. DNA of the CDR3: TGTGCCAGCAGCTCCGAATTAGCGGGGGGCCTAAATGAGCAGTTCTTC.

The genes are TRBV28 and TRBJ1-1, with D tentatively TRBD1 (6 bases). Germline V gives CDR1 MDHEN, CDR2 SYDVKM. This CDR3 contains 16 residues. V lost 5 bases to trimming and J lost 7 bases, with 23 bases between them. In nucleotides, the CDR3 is TGTGCCAGCAGTCCTCCACAGGGTAGAGGGGGATTTGAAGCTTTCTTT. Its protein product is CASSPPQGRGGFEAFF.

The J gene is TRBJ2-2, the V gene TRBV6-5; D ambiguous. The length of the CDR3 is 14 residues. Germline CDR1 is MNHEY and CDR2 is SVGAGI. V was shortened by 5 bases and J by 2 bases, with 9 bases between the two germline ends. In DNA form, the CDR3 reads TGTGCCAGCAGTGAAACATCAAACACCGGGGAGCTGTTTTTT. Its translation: CASSETSNTGELFF.

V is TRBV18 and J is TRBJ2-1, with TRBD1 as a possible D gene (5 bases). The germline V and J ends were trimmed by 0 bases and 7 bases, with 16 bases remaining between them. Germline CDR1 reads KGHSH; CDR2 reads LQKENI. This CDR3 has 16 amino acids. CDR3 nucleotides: TGTGCCAGCTCACCACCAACAGTCAGGGCGTGGAATGAGCAGTTCTTC. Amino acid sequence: CASSPPTVRAWNEQFF.

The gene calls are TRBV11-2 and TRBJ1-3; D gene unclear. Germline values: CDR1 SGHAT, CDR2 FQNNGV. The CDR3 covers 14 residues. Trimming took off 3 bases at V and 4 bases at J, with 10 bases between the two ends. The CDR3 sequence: CASSFASNGNTIYF. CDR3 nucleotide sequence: TGTGCCAGCAGCTTCGCCTCTAACGGAAACACCATATATTTT.

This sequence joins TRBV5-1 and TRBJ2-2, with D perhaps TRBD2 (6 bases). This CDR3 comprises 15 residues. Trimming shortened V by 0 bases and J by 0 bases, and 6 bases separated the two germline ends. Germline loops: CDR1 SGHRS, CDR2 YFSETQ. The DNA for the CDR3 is TGCGCCAGCAGCTTGGGACTAGCGAACACCGGGGAGCTGTTTTTT. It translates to CASSLGLANTGELFF.

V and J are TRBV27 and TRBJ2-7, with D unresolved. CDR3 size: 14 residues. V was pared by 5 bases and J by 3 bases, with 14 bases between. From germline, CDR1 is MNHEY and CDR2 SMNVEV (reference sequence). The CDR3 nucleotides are TGTGCCAGCAGTCTGTCGGTTTCCTTCTACGAGCAGTACTTC. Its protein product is CASSLSVSFYEQYF.

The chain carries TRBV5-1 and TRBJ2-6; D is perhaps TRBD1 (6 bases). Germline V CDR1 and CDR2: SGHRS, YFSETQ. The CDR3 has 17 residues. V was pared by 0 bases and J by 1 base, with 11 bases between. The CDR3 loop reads CASSLDATGSGANVLTF. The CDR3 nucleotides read TGCGCCAGCAGCTTGGACGCTACAGGGTCTGGGGCCAACGTCCTGACTTTC.

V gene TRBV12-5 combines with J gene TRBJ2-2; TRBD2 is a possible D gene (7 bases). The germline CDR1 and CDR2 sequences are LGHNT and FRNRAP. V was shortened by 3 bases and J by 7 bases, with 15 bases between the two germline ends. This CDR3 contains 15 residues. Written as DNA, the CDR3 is TGTGCTAGTGGTTTAGCGGGACATTCGGGCGGGGAGCTGTTTTTT. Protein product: CASGLAGHSGGELFF.

CDR3 protein: CASNLGLAGVNEQFF. As DNA, the CDR3 is TGTGCCAGCAATCTCGGACTAGCGGGAGTCAATGAGCAGTTCTTC. The chain recombines TRBV9 with TRBJ2-1; 13 positions agree with TRBD2. V was pared by 6 bases and J by 6 bases, with 6 bases of the junction left unmatched. The CDR3 consists of 15 residues. CDR1 and CDR2 (germline): SGDLS, YYNGEE.

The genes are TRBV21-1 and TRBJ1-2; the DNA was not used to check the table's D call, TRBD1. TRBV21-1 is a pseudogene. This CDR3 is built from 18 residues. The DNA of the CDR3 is TGTGCCAGCAGCAAAGACAGGACAGGGGTCCCTGGCCCCTATGGCTACACCTTC. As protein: CASSKDRTGVPGPYGYTF.

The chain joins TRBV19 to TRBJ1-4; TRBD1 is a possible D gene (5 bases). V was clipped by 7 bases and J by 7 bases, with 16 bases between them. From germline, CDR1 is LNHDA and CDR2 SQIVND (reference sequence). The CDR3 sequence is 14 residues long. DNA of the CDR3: TGTGCCAGTACCCCGGGGGGATGGGGTGAAAAACTGTTTTTT. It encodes CASTPGGWGEKLFF.

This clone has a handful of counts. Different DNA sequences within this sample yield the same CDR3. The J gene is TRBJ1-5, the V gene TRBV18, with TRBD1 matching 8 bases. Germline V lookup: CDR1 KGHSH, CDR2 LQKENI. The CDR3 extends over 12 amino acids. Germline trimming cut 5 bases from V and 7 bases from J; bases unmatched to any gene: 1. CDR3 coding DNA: TGTGCCAGCTCAGACAGGGGCCAGCCCCAGCATTTT. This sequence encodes CASSDRGQPQHF.

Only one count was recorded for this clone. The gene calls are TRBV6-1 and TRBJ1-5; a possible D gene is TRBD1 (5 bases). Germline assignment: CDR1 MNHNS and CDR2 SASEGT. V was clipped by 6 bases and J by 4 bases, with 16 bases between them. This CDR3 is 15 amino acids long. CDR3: CASRVDSPGNQPQHF. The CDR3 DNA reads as TGTGCCAGCAGGGTTGACAGCCCAGGTAATCAGCCCCAGCATTTT.

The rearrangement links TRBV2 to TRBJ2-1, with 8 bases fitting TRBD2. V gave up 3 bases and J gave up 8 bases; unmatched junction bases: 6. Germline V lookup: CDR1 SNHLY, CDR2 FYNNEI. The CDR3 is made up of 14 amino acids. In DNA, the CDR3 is TGTGCCAGCAGTGACGGGAGGGCCGGAGATGAGCAGTTCTTC. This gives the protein CASSDGRAGDEQFF. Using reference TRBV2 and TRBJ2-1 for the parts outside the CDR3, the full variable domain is EPEVTQTPSHQVTQMGQEVILRCVPISNHLYFYWYRQILGQKVEFLVSFYNNEISEKSEIFDDQFSVERPDGSNFTLKIRSTKLEDSAMYFCASSDGRAGDEQFFGPGTRLTVL.

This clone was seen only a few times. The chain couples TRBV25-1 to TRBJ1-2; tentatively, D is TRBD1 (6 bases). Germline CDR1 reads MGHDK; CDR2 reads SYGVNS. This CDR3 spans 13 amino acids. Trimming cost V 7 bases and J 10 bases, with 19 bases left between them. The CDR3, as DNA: TGTGCCAGCACCTTGGGGCACACAGGGTTCTACACCTTC. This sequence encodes CASTLGHTGFYTF.